The 15 T cell receptor beta chains reported below all come from one sample, sequenced in a study of post-analysis software for immune sequencing data. Findings and limits, study-wide: The study found TRBV5-6, TRBV5-1 and TRBV20-1 among roughly 5 TRBV segments more frequent in patients than controls.

The TCR beta cDNA libraries contained unique molecular identifiers. From the PCR reads, TCRdb called clonotypes with MiXCR, one entry per CDR3 protein. The sample lists a few hundred thousand distinct CDR3 sequences; approximately 34% were seen once. The antigens these receptors bind are not known. The source material was blood. All receptors come from a girl aged 10 to 17 with multiple sclerosis.

The chain uses TRBV19 and TRBJ2-5; D call uncertain. The germline CDR1 and CDR2 sequences are LNHDA and SQIVND (reference sequence). The CDR3 is 14 residues long. V was pared by 2 bases and J by 0 bases, with 7 bases between. The CDR3 region has the DNA TGTGCCAGTAGTATATTGGCCAACCAAGAGACCCAGTACTTC. Amino acid sequence: CASSILANQETQYF.

This clonotype was seen more than once but under ten times. The chain employs TRBV12-5 and TRBJ2-1, with 9 bases lining up with TRBD2. CDR3 length: 15 residues. After removal of 4 bases from V and 12 bases from J, the junction contained 13 bases not matched to a gene. Germline V CDR1 and CDR2: LGHNT, FRNRAP. The CDR3 spells CASGSSGARMDWQFF. CDR3 sequence (DNA): TGTGCTAGTGGTTCTAGCGGGGCCAGGATGGATTGGCAGTTCTTC.

The rearrangement joins TRBV3-1 to TRBJ1-1; possibly TRBD1 for D (6 bases). With 4 bases removed from V and 7 bases from J, the gap between germline ends came to 10 bases. Germline CDR1 LGHDT, CDR2 YNNKEL (reference sequence). This CDR3 has 12 residues. CDR3 in DNA: TGTGCCAGCAGCCCGGGGGCGGGTGAAGCTTTCTTT. This encodes CASSPGAGEAFF.

This clonotype was observed at least ten times. V is TRBV7-8 and J is TRBJ2-7, with 9 bases that match TRBD2. The germline V gene has CDR1 SGHVS and CDR2 FQNEAQ. The J segment lost 0 bases and the V segment lost 5 bases, leaving 8 bases of the junction unmatched. CDR3 length equals 16 residues. CDR3 sequence: CASSPIAGESSYEQYF. CDR3 coding DNA: TGTGCCAGCAGCCCGATAGCGGGGGAGAGCTCCTACGAGCAGTACTTC.

This clonotype was counted between two and nine times. Possible read error: a much larger clone is one base away. The chain is built from TRBV7-2 and TRBJ2-1, with D possibly called TRBD1 or TRBD2 (5 bases each). The J call may be in error: the DNA end matches TRBJ2-7 better. The CDR3 is 14 residues long. CDR1 SGHTA and CDR2 FQGNSA come from the germline V gene. The CDR3 protein is CASSRDHTDNEQYF. For the CDR3, the DNA is TGTGCCAGCAGCAGGGACCATACCGACAATGAGCAGTACTTC.

The sample holds many counts of this clonotype. The rearrangement uses TRBV5-1 and TRBJ2-1, with 10 bases lining up with TRBD1. Germline loops: CDR1 SGHRS, CDR2 YFSETQ. V shed 1 base and J 2 bases; nucleotides not matched to a gene: 9. This CDR3 comprises 18 residues. The CDR3 reads CASSLNGATGGTYNEQFF. CDR3 DNA: TGCGCCAGCAGCTTGAACGGGGCGACAGGGGGCACCTACAATGAGCAGTTCTTC. Combining the CDR3 with reference TRBV5-1 and TRBJ2-1 gives the whole variable domain KAGVTQTPRYLIKTRGQQVTLSCSPISGHRSVSWYQQTPGQGLQFLFEYFSETQRNKGNFPGRFSGRQFSNSRSEMNVSTLELGDSALYLCASSLNGATGGTYNEQFFGPGTRLTVL.

There are many counts of this clonotype. The rearrangement links TRBV5-6 to TRBJ1-2; D not certain. The CDR3 consists of 14 residues. Germline lookup yields CDR1 SGHDT and CDR2 YYEEEE. Trimming shortened V by 1 base and J by 0 bases, and 7 bases separated the two germline ends. The CDR3 DNA reads TGTGCCAGCAGCTTGACAGACGCTAACTATGGCTACACCTTC. The encoded protein is CASSLTDANYGYTF.

V and J are TRBV18 and TRBJ1-1; D gene unclear. V lost 4 bases, J lost 4 bases, and 22 bases lay in between. The germline CDR1 and CDR2 sequences are KGHSH and LQKENI. The CDR3 sequence is 17 residues long. CDR3 in amino acids: CASSLTPRIQSGTEAFF. The CDR3 DNA reads TGTGCCAGCTCACTAACCCCCCGAATACAATCGGGCACTGAAGCTTTCTTT. Looking up the rest from reference TRBV18 and TRBJ1-1 gives the full variable domain: NAGVMQNPRHLVRRRGQEARLRCSPMKGHSHVYWYRQLPEEGLKFMVYLQKENIIDESGMPKERFSAEFPKEGPSILRIQQVVRGDSAAYFCASSLTPRIQSGTEAFFGQGTRLTVV.

Remarks on this clonotype: A much larger clone lies one base from this, so it may be a read error. The rearrangement links TRBV5-6 to TRBJ2-1; D is tentatively TRBD1 or TRBD2 (6 bases each). The CDR3 runs 15 residues. Between the trimmed V and J ends, which lost 7 bases and 6 bases, there was a span of 20 bases. Germline lookup yields CDR1 SGHDT and CDR2 YYEEEE. The CDR3 sequence: CASLMDGGPGNEQFF. For the CDR3, the DNA is TGTGCCAGCCTCATGGACGGGGGCCCAGGCAATGAGCAGTTCTTC.

Regarding this clonotype: A much bigger clone sits one base away, suggesting this may be a read error. This chain links TRBV6-5 with TRBJ2-3; D not certain. V lost 6 bases and J lost 6, with 13 bases in between. CDR3 size: 13 residues. The germline CDR1 and CDR2 sequences are MNHEY and SVGAGI. The CDR3, as DNA: TGTGCCAGCAGGTACACCAGGTCGGATACGCAGTATTTT. It is translated as CASRYTRSDTQYF.

This clonotype is judged medium-sized. The chain combines TRBV7-9 with TRBJ1-2; 8 bases align to TRBD1. Germline CDR1 and CDR2: SEHNR and FQNEAQ (reference sequence). J lost 4 bases, V lost 4 bases, and 2 bases had no gene match. The CDR3 is made up of 13 amino acids. This chain's CDR3 is CASSWTGSYGYTF. CDR3 nucleotide sequence: TGTGCCAGCAGCTGGACAGGGAGCTATGGCTACACCTTC.

This clonotype came up many times. The gene calls are TRBV6-5 and TRBJ1-4; perhaps TRBD1 as D (5 bases). CDR1 MNHEY and CDR2 SVGAGI come from the germline V gene. The CDR3 spans 15 residues. V dropped 8 bases and J dropped 9 bases, with 22 bases sitting between them. Written as DNA, the CDR3 is TGTGCCAGCGGATTCCGGGGACCGCCGGGGCAAAAACTGTTTTTT. Protein sequence: CASGFRGPPGQKLFF.

This clonotype has ten or more counts. V and J are TRBV3-1 and TRBJ2-1; 9 bases are a match to TRBD2. CDR3 size: 16 residues. The germline CDR1 and CDR2 sequences are LGHDT and YNNKEL (reference sequence). V lost 1 base and J lost 11; bases outside the gene matches: 12. The CDR3 reads CASSQGVGLAGPQQFF. CDR3 DNA sequence: TGTGCCAGCAGCCAAGGAGTAGGGCTAGCGGGGCCCCAGCAGTTCTTC.

Note on this clonotype: A clone one base away is much larger, so this may be a read error. The rearrangement links TRBV7-2 to TRBJ2-1; 10 positions agree with TRBD2. The CDR3 is 15 residues long. The V gene's germline CDR1 is SGHTA and CDR2 FQGNSA. CDR3 in DNA: TGTGCCAGCAGCAGCGGGAGGGCCTCCTACAATGAGAAGTTCTTC. Translation gives CASSSGRASYNEKFF.

With respect to this clonotype: A much larger clonotype is one base distant, so this may be a read error. The gene calls are TRBV5-1 and TRBJ2-5; D is possibly TRBD1 (5 bases). Germline V lookup: CDR1 SGHRS, CDR2 YFSETQ. CDR3 length: 15 amino acids. V dropped 6 bases and J dropped 0 bases, with 15 bases sitting between them. The CDR3 reads CASNSVRGDQETQYF. In DNA form, the CDR3 reads TGCGCCAGCAACTCGGTAAGGGGTGACCAAGAGACCCAGTACTTC.